Detailed here is one TCR beta chain. Clones were sequenced by immunoSEQ multiplex PCR, and TCRdb holds only the in-frame ones, with some missing. The sample shows under 1,100,000 clones, around 74% of them seen only once. The sample originates from a study of shared clonotypes between healthy human individuals. CDR3 length equals 14 residues. The V gene lost 0 bases and the J gene lost 7 bases, with 12 bases spanning the gap. CDR1 is KGHSH and CDR2 is LQKENI in the germline V gene. The clonotype was recovered from a man aged 18-30 years in good health. The chain couples TRBV18 to TRBJ1-1, with D perhaps matching TRBD1 (5 bases). Sequencing was performed on memory CD4+ T cells sorted from blood. The subset is: CD45RA-negative fraction. The CDR3 is CASSPPAGRDEAFF. The CDR3 DNA sequence: TGTGCCAGCTCACCACCGGCAGGGAGGGATGAAGCTTTCTTT.